This TCR beta chain originates from a study of blood T cell repertoires in COVID-19. Study summary: COVID-19 samples collected from the United States, Italy and Spain covered acute and convalescent phases. PBMCs, B-cell-depleted T cells, or T cells provided the cDNA or gDNA that made up the material.

Original handling: The assay estimated nucleated cells by amplifying reference gene primers. Sequencing used immunoSEQ multiplex PCR; TCRdb keeps in-frame clones, though not all of them. The V and J calls and the clone size are those of that table, but D and trimming were determined from the DNA. The table lists 120,000 or so clones, roughly 76% of them singletons, with 6% to 8% in the top ten. This CDR3 has 15 amino acids. V was cut by 3 bases and J by 5 bases, with 16 bases left in between. Looked up from germline, CDR1 is WSHSY and CDR2 is SAAADI. This clonotype originated in a woman aged 60 to 75 with acute or convalescent COVID-19. The chain employs TRBV10-2 and TRBJ2-5; D is unresolved. Sample: peripheral blood. CDR3 DNA sequence: TGCGCCAGCAGTGAAGATAGTTCCGTCTGGGAGACCCAGTACTTC. Amino acids: CASSEDSSVWETQYF.